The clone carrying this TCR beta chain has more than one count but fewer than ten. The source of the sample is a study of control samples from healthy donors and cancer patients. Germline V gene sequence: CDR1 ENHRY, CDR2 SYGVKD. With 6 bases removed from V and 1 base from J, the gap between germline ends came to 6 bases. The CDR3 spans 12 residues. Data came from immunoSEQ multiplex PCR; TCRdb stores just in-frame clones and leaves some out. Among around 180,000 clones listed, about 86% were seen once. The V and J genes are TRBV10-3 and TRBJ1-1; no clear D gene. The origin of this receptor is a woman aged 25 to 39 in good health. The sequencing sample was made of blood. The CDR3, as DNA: TGTGCCATCAGACAGACGAACACTGAAGCTTTCTTT. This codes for CAIRQTNTEAFF.